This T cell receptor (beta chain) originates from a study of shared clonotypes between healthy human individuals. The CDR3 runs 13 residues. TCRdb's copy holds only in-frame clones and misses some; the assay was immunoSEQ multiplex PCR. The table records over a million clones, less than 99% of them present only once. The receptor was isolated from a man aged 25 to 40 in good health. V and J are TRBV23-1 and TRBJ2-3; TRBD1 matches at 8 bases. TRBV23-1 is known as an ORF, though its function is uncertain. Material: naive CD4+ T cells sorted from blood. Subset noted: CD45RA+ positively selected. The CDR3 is CAKRGTGADTQYF. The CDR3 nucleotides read TGCGCTAAAAGGGGGACAGGAGCAGATACGCAGTATTTT.